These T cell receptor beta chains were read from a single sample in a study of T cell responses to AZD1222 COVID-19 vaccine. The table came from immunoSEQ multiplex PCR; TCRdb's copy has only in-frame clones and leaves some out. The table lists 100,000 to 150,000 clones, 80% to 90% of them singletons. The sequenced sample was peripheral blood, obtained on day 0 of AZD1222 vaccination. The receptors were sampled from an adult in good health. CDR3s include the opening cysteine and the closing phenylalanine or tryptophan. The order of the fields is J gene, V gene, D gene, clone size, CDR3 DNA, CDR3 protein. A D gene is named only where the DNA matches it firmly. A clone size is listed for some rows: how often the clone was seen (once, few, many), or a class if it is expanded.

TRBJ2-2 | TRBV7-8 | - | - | TGTGCCAGCAGCTTATCTTCCAGCGCCGAAATCTACACCGGGGAGCTGTTTTTT | CASSLSSSAEIYTGELFF
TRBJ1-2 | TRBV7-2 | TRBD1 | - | TGTGCCAGCAGCCAGGGACAGGGGTATGGCTACACCTTC | CASSQGQGYGYTF
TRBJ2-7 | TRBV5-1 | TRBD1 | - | TGCGCCAGCAGCGCACAGGGGGCGGACGAGCAGTACTTC | CASSAQGADEQYF
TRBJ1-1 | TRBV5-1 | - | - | TGCGCCAGCAGCTTGGTGAGGGGGTACACTGAAGCTTTCTTT | CASSLVRGYTEAFF
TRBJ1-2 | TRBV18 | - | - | TGTGCCAGCTCACCTGGAAGCGGCAGGGGTGGCTATGGCTACACCTTC | CASSPGSGRGGYGYTF
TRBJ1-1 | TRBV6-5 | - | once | TGTGCCAGCAAGGCCCAGGCCCATATGAACACTGAAGCTTTCTTT | CASKAQAHMNTEAFF
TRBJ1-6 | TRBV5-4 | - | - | TGTGCCAGCACCGTAGGGGGGGGCGGTGGTTCACCCCTCCACTTT | CASTVGGGGGSPLHF
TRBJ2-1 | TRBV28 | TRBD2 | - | TGTGCCAGCAGCCTAGCGGGAGCTAGGGATGAGCAGTTCTTC | CASSLAGARDEQFF
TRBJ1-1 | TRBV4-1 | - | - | TGCGCCAGCAGCCAAGGGGGGCCCTCTGAAGCTTTCTTT | CASSQGGPSEAFF
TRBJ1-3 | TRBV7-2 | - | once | TGTGCCAGCAGCCTCCAGGGCTCTGGAAACACCATATATTTT | CASSLQGSGNTIYF
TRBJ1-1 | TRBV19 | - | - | TGTGCCAGTAGTTTGTCGGGACGGATGAACACTGAAGCTTTCTTT | CASSLSGRMNTEAFF
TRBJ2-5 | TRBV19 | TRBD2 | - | TGTGCCAGTAGGGGACTAGCGGGGAGAGAGACCCAGTACTTC | CASRGLAGRETQYF
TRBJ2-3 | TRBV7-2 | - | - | TGTGCCAGCAGCCCCGGTGAACTTGGCACAGATACGCAGTATTTT | CASSPGELGTDTQYF
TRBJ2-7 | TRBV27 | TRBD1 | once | TGTGCCAGCAGCTTAACGACAGGGGTGGCCTACGAGCAGTACTTC | CASSLTTGVAYEQYF
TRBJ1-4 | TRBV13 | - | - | TGTGCCAGCAGCGGCCGGGGCATATATGAAAAACTGTTTTTT | CASSGRGIYEKLFF
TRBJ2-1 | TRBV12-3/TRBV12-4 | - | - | TGTGCCAGCAGTTTAGGGACTGAGAATGAGCAGTTCTTC | CASSLGTENEQFF
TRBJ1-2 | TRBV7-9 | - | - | TGTGCCAGCAGCTCGACAGACGGCTACGGCTACACCTTC | CASSSTDGYGYTF
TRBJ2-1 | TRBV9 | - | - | TGTGCCAGCAGCCCCGGGAGCGGGTTCTACAATGAGCAGTTCTTC | CASSPGSGFYNEQFF
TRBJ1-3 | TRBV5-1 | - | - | TGCGCCAGCAGCTTGGTCGGGGGAGATGGAAACACCATATATTTT | CASSLVGGDGNTIYF
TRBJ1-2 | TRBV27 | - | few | TGTGCCAGCGCCCCTGGACGGTACCTGCTCCACTATGGCTACACCTTC | CASAPGRYLLHYGYTF
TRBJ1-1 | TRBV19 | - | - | TGTGCCAGTAGTACCGACAGGCTGAACACTGAAGCTTTCTTT | CASSTDRLNTEAFF
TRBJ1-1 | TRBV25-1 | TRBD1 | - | TGTGCCAGCAGTGACCTGGGACAGCTGAACACTGAAGCTTTCTTT | CASSDLGQLNTEAFF
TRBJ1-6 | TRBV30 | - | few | TGTGCCTGGACACTAGATAATTCACCCCTCCACTTT | CAWTLDNSPLHF
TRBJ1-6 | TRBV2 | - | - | TGTGCCAGCATCCGGGATTATAATTCACCCCTCCACTTT | CASIRDYNSPLHF
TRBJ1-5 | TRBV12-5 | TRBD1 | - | TGTGCTAGTGGCTCACCGACAGGGGGTAAGCCCCAGCATTTT | CASGSPTGGKPQHF
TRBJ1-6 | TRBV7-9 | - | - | TGTGCCAGCAGTCAAAGGTCGGGGGCCAGTTCACCCCTCCACTTT | CASSQRSGASSPLHF
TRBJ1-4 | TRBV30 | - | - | TGTGCCTGGGCCGGTATGAATGAAAAACTGTTTTTT | CAWAGMNEKLFF
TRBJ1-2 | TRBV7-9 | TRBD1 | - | TGTGCCAGCACCCTCGGACAGGGTGGCTATGGCTACACCTTC | CASTLGQGGYGYTF
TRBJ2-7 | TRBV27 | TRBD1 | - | TGTGCCAGCAGCCGGAACACAGGGGGGGAGCAGTACTTC | CASSRNTGGEQYF
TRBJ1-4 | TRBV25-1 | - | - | TGTGCCAGCAGTCAAGCTATCAATGAAAAACTGTTTTTT | CASSQAINEKLFF
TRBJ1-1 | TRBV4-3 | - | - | TGCGCCAGCAGCCAAGATTTGGGGGGATGGACTGAAGCTTTCTTT | CASSQDLGGWTEAFF
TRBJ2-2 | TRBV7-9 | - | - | TGTGCCAGCACCCGGACTCTCACCGGGGAGCTGTTTTTT | CASTRTLTGELFF
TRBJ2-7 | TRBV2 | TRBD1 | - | TGTGCCAGCACCGAGGACAGGGCACTCTACGAGCAGTACTTC | CASTEDRALYEQYF
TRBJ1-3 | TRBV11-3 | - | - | TGTGCCAGCAGCTTCGAGGGGTTAGCTGGAAACACCATATATTTT | CASSFEGLAGNTIYF
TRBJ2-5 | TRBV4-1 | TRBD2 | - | TGCGCCAGCTACATCAGCGGGGGGGAGACCCAGTACTTC | CASYISGGETQYF
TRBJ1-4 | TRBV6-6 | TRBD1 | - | TGTGCCAGCAGTTACTCAACCGGGACAGGGCTGTTTTTT | CASSYSTGTGLFF
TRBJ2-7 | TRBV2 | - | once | TGTGCCAGCACCGGACTAATCGAATCCGACGAGCAGTACTTC | CASTGLIESDEQYF
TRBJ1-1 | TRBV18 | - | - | TGTGCCAGCTCACCACCGGGGGGAAGGAGGGGCACTGAAGCTTTCTTT | CASSPPGGRRGTEAFF
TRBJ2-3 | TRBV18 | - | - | TGTGCCAGCTCACCAAATTCCGAACCCACAGATACGCAGTATTTT | CASSPNSEPTDTQYF
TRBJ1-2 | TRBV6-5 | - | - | TGTGCCAGCAAGCCCTACTTAGGGGGCTATGGCTACACCTTC | CASKPYLGGYGYTF
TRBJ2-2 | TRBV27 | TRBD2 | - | TGTGCCAGCAGGGTAGCGGGAGCCGGGGAGCTGTTTTTT | CASRVAGAGELFF
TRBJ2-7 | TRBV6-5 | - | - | TGTGCCAGCAGTTACTGGGGCCCTAAGGACGAGCAGTACTTC | CASSYWGPKDEQYF
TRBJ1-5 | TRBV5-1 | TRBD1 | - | TGCGCCAGCAGCGTCGCGGGACAGGACAATCAGCCCCAGCATTTT | CASSVAGQDNQPQHF
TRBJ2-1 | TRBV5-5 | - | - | TGTGCCAGCAGTTTGGGCGGGCCCTCCTACAATGAGCAGTTCTTC | CASSLGGPSYNEQFF
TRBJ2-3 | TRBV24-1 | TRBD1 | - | TGTGCCACCAGTGGGCCAAAACAGGGGGCGCTTCCAGATACGCAGTATTTT | CATSGPKQGALPDTQYF
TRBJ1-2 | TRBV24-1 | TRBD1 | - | TGTGCCACCAGTGATTCCTCATTTTCCGGGACAGTTAACTATGGCTACACCTTC | CATSDSSFSGTVNYGYTF
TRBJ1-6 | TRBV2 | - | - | TGTGCCAGCAGTGAAGAAGTCCAGCGTAATTCACCCCTCCACTTT | CASSEEVQRNSPLHF
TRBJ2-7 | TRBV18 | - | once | TGTGCCAGCTCACCAGGGACTCTTCGCGAGCAGTACTTC | CASSPGTLREQYF
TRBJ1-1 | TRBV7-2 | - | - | TGTGCCAGCATCGGACAGCCTTTGAACACTGAAGCTTTCTTT | CASIGQPLNTEAFF
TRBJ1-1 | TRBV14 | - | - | TGTGCCAGCAGCCCCTCGGGGGGCTACACTGAAGCTTTCTTT | CASSPSGGYTEAFF
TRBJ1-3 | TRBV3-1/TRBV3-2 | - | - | TGTGCCAGCAGCCCCTCATCGGGCGCGGGTGGAAACACCATATATTTT | CASSPSSGAGGNTIYF
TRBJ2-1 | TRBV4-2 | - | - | TGTGCCAGCAGCCAAGTTGTCAAGGTAAATGAGCAGTTCTTC | CASSQVVKVNEQFF
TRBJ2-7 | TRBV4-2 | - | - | TGTGCCAGCAGCCAGAACTACGAGCAGTACTTC | CASSQNYEQYF
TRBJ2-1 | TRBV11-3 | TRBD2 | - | TGTGCCAGCAGCTTAGGACTAGCGGGGGATGGTGAGCAGTTCTTC | CASSLGLAGDGEQFF